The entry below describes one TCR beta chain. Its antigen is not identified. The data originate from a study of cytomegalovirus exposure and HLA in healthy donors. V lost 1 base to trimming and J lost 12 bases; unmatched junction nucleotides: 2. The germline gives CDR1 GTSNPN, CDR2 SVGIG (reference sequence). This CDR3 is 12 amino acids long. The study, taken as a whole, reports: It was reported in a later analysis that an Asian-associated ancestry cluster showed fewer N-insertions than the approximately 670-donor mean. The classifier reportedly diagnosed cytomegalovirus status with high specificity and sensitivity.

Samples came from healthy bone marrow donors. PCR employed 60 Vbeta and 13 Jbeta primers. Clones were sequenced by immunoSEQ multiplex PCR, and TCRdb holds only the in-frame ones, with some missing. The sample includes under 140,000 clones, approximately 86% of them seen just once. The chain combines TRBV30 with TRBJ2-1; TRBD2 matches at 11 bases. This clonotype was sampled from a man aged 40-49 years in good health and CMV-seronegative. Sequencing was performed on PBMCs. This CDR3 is CAWSGLAGGQFF. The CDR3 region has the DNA TGTGCCTGGAGTGGCCTAGCGGGGGGGCAGTTCTTC.